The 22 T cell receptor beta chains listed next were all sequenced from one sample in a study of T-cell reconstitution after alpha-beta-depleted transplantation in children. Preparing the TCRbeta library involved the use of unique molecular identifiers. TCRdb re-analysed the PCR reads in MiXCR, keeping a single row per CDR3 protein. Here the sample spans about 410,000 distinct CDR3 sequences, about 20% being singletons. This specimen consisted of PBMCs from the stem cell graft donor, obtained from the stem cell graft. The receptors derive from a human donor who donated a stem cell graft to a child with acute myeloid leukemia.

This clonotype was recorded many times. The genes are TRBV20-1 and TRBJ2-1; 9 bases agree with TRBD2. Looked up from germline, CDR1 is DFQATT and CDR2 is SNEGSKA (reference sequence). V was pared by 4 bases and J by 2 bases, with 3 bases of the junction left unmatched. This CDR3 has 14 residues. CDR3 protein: CSAMAGGTYNEQFF. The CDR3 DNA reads TGCAGTGCTATGGCGGGGGGGACCTACAATGAGCAGTTCTTC.

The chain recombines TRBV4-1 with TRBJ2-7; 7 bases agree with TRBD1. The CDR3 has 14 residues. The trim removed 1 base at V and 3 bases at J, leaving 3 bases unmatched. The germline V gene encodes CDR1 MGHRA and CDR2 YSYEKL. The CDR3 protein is CASSQAGQNYEQYF. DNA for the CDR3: TGCGCCAGCAGCCAAGCGGGACAGAACTACGAGCAGTACTTC.

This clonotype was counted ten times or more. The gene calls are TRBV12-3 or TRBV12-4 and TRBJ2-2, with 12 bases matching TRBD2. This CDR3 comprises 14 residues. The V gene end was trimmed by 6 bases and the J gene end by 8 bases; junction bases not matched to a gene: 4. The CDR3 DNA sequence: TGTGCCAGCAGGACTAGCGGGAGCACAGGGGAGCTGTTTTTT. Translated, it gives CASRTSGSTGELFF.

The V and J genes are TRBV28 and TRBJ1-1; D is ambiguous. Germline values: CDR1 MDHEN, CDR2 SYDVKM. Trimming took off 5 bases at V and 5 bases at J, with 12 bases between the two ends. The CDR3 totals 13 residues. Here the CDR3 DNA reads TGTGCCAGCAGTCCGACGACATATACTGAAGCTTTCTTT. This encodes CASSPTTYTEAFF.

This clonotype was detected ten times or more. CDR3 residues: CASSSGIDGRAFF. In DNA, the CDR3 is TGTGCCAGCAGCTCGGGGATAGACGGCCGAGCTTTCTTT. The rearrangement joins TRBV12-3 or TRBV12-4 to TRBJ1-1; D is unclear. The CDR3 consists of 13 residues. V was cut by 6 bases and J by 10 bases, with 18 bases left in between.

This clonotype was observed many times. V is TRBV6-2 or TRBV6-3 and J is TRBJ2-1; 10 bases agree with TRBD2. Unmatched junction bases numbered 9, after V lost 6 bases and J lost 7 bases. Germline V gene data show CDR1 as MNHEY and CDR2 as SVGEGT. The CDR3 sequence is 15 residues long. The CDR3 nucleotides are TGTGCCAGCAGCCCGAGCGGGAGGGCCAGGAATGAGCAGTTCTTC. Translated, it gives CASSPSGRARNEQFF.

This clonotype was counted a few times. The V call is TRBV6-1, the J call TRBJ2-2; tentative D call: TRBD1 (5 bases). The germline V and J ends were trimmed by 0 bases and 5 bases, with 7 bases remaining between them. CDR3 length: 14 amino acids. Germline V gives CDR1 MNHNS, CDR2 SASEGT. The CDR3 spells CASSEAPGTGELFF. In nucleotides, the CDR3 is TGTGCCAGCAGTGAAGCGCCAGGGACCGGGGAGCTGTTTTTT.

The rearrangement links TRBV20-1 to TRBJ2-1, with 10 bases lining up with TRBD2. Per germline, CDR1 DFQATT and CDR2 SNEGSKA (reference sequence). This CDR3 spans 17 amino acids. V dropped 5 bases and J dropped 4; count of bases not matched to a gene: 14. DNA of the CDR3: TGCAGTGCTTACTCGCGGACTAGCGGCCGAATATACAATGAGCAGTTCTTC. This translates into CSAYSRTSGRIYNEQFF.

DNA of the CDR3: TGTGCCAGCAGCCCCCGGGACGGCTCGAGCACCGGGGAGCTGTTTTTT. Translation: CASSPRDGSSTGELFF. V and J are TRBV7-9 and TRBJ2-2; D possibly uses TRBD1 or TRBD2 (5 bases each). Trimming took 5 bases from V and 4 from J, leaving 17 bases between them. CDR1 and CDR2 from the germline V gene are SEHNR and FQNEAQ (reference sequence). The CDR3 covers 16 residues.

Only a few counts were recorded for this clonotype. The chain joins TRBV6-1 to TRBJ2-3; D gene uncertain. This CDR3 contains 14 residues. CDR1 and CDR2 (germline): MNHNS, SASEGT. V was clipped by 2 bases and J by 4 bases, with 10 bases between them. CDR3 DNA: TGTGCCAGCAGTGAAACCGGCGGCGCAGATACGCAGTATTTT. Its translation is CASSETGGADTQYF.

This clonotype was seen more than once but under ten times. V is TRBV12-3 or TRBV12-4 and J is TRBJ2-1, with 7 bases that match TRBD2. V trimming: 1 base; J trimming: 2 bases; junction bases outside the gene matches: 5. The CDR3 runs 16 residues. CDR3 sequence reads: CASSLEAGVPYNEQFF. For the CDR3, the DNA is TGTGCCAGCAGTTTAGAGGCGGGAGTGCCCTACAATGAGCAGTTCTTC.

The CDR3 sequence is CATSDQGLASNNEQFF. Here the CDR3 DNA reads TGTGCCACCAGTGACCAGGGACTAGCGTCAAACAATGAGCAGTTCTTC. V and J are TRBV24-1 and TRBJ2-1; 10 nucleotides agree with TRBD2. The CDR3 loop spans 16 amino acids. Germline CDR1 reads KGHDR; CDR2 reads SFDVKD. Trimming removed 4 bases from V and 5 bases from J; junction bases left unmatched: 7.

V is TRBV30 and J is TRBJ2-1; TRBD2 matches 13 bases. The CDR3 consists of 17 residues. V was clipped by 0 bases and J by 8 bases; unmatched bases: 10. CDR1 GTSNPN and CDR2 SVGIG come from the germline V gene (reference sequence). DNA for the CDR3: TGTGCCTGGAGTGTTTCTCGGACTAGCGGGAGTGGACATGAGCAGTTCTTC. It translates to CAWSVSRTSGSGHEQFF.

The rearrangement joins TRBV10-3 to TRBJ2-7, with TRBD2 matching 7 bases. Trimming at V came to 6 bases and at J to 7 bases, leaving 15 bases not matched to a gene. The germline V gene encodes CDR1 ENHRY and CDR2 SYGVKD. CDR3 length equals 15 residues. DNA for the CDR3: TGTGCCATCAGACCTACCTACGGGACCGGGGGGGAGCAGTACTTC. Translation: CAIRPTYGTGGEQYF.

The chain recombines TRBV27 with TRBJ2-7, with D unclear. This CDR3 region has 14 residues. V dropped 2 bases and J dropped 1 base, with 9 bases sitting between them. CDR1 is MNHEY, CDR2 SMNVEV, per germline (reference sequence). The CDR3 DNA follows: TGTGCCAGCAGTTTAAGAGGCCTATCCTACGAGCAGTACTTC. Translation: CASSLRGLSYEQYF.

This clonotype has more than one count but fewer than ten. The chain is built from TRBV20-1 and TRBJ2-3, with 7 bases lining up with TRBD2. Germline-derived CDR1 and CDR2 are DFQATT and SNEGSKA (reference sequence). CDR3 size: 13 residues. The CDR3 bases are TGCAGGCCCCTAGCGGACAACACAGATACGCAGTATTTT. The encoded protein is CRPLADNTDTQYF.

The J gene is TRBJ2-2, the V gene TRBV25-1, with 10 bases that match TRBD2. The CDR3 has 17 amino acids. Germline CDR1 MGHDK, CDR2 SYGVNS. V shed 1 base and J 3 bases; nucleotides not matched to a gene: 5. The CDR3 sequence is CASSEFGSGRYTGELFF. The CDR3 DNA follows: TGTGCCAGCAGTGAATTCGGTAGCGGGAGGTACACCGGGGAGCTGTTTTTT.

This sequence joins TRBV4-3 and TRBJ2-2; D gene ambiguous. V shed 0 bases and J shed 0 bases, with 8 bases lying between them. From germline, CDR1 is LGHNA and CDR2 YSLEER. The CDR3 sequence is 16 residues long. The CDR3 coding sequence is TGCGCCAGCAGCCAAGATCGGCGCCCGAACACCGGGGAGCTGTTTTTT. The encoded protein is CASSQDRRPNTGELFF.

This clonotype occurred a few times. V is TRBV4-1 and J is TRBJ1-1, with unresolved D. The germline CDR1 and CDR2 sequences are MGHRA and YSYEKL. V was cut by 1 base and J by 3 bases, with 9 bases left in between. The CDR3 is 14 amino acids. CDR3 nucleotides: TGCGCCAGCAGCCAAGTGACGCAACACACTGAAGCTTTCTTT. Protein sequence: CASSQVTQHTEAFF.

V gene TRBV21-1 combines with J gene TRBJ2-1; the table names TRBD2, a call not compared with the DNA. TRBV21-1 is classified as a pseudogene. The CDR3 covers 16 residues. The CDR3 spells CASSKDQGGRKNEQFF. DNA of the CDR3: TGTGCCAGCAGCAAAGACCAGGGAGGTCGAAAAAATGAGCAGTTCTTC.

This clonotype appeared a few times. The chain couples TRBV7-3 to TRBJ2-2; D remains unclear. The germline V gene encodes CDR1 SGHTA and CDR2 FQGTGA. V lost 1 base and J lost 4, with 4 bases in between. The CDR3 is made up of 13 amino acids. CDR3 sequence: CASSLMPTGELFF. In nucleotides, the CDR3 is TGTGCCAGCAGCTTAATGCCCACCGGGGAGCTGTTTTTT.

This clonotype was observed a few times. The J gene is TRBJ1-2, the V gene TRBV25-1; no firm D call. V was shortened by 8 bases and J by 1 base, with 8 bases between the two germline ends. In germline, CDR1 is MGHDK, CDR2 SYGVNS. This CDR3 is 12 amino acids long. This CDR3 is CASETLNYGYTF. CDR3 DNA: TGTGCCAGCGAGACGCTTAACTATGGCTACACCTTC.